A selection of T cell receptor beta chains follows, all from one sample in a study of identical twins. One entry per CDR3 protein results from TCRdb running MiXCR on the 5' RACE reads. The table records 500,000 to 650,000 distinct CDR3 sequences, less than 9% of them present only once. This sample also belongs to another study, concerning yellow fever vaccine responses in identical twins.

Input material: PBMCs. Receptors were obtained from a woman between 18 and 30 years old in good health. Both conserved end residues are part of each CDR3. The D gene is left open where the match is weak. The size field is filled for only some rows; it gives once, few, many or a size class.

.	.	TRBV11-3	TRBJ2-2	CASSIAFDTGELFF	TGTGCCAGCAGCATAGCCTTCGACACCGGGGAGCTGTTTTTT
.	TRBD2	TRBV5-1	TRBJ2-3	CASSPNPGLAGGMQDTQYF	TGCGCCAGCAGCCCTAACCCCGGACTAGCGGGGGGGATGCAAGATACGCAGTATTTT
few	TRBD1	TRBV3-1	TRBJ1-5	CASSQGVTGQGLGQPQHF	TGTGCCAGCAGCCAAGGGGTAACGGGACAGGGTTTGGGTCAGCCCCAGCATTTT
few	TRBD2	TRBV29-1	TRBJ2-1	CSAPTILAGGRLEFF	TGCAGCGCCCCTACTATACTAGCGGGAGGGCGTCTTGAGTTCTTC
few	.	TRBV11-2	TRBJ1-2	CASSLGTRTDYGYTF	TGTGCCAGCAGCTTAGGGACCCGGACGGACTATGGCTACACCTTC
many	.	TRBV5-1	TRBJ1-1	CASSSVRGPTMNTEAFF	TGCGCCAGCAGCTCGGTCAGGGGCCCAACAATGAACACTGAAGCTTTCTTT
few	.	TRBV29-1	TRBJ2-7	CSVLPDGATYEQYF	TGCAGCGTTCTTCCGGACGGAGCCACCTACGAGCAGTACTTC
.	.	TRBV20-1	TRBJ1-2	CSARDSGFYGYTF	TGCAGTGCTAGAGATTCAGGCTTCTATGGCTACACCTTC
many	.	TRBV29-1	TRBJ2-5	CSAVVEGWETQYF	TGCAGCGCCGTCGTAGAAGGGTGGGAGACCCAGTACTTC
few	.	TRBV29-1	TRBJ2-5	CSVAVGRGGAAKVGTQYF	TGCAGCGTTGCCGTGGGGCGTGGGGGAGCCGCGAAAGTTGGGACCCAGTACTTC
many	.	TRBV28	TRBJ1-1	CASTPSDRGTEAFF	TGTGCCAGCACCCCTTCCGACCGAGGCACTGAAGCTTTCTTT
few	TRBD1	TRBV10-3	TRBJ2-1	CAISRDRGTDEQFF	TGTGCCATCAGCCGGGACAGGGGAACAGATGAGCAGTTCTTC
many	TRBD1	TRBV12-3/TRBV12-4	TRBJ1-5	CASSLRQGGSNQPQHF	TGTGCCAGCAGTTTGAGACAGGGGGGGAGCAATCAGCCCCAGCATTTT
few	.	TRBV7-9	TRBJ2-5	CASSPRPLQETQYF	TGTGCCAGCAGCCCCCGGCCCCTCCAAGAGACCCAGTACTTC